The 2 T cell receptor beta chains reported below all come from one sample, sequenced in a study of T cells after somatic rescue of genetic block. The protocol was immunoSEQ multiplex PCR, while the TCRdb copy is restricted to in-frame clones and leaves out a portion. The table includes 11,000 to 15,000 clones, approximately 72% detected once. The sequencing input was peripheral blood mononuclear cells (PBMCs). The receptor set was obtained from a boy younger than 18.

V and J are TRBV7-3 and TRBJ2-2, with D maybe TRBD2 (5 bases). Germline lookup yields CDR1 SGHTA and CDR2 FQGTGA. Trimming took 2 bases from V and 2 from J, leaving 9 bases between them. This CDR3 is built from 15 residues. CDR3 nucleotide sequence: TGTGCCAGCAGCTTATTCCCGGGAAACACCGGGGAGCTGTTTTTT. The encoded protein is CASSLFPGNTGELFF.

In its sample, this clone was seen a few times. CDR3: CASSSTGSGEKLFF. The CDR3 bases are TGCGCCAGCAGCTCGACAGGGTCTGGCGAAAAACTGTTTTTT. The V call is TRBV5-1, the J call TRBJ1-4; 7 bases are shared with TRBD1. CDR1 and CDR2 from the germline V gene are SGHRS and YFSETQ. Losses at the gene ends were 3 bases for V and 8 bases for J; bases not matched to a gene: 7. This CDR3 is 14 amino acids long.